A single sample gave rise to the 3 T cell receptor beta chains below, sequenced in a study of identical twins. One entry per CDR3 protein results from TCRdb running MiXCR on the 5' RACE reads. The sample gives approximately 260,000 distinct CDR3 sequences, roughly 13% of which show up once; around 9% is in the top ten. Sequencing input: memory (CD45RO+) T cells sorted from blood. All receptors derive from a woman under 30 in good health.

There are a few counts of this clonotype. The rearrangement uses TRBV4-1 and TRBJ2-2; 8 bases map to TRBD1. V shed 8 bases and J 3 bases; nucleotides not matched to a gene: 14. CDR1 and CDR2 from the germline V gene are MGHRA and YSYEKL. There are 17 residues in the CDR3. CDR3 sequence (DNA): TGCGCCAGCCGGCGGCGGGACAGGCAGGGCGACACCGGGGAGCTGTTTTTT. It yields the protein CASRRRDRQGDTGELFF.

This clonotype occurred many times. V gene TRBV20-1 combines with J gene TRBJ1-2, with D unclear. The germline V gene encodes CDR1 DFQATT and CDR2 SNEGSKA (reference sequence). Trimming shortened V by 6 bases and J by 4 bases, and 15 bases separated the two germline ends. CDR3 length: 13 residues. The CDR3 loop is CSASPTPSYGYTF. The DNA for the CDR3 is TGCAGTGCCAGCCCGACACCTTCCTATGGCTACACCTTC.

Ten or more counts support this clonotype. The chain uses TRBV20-1 and TRBJ1-1; perhaps TRBD1 as D (5 bases). V gave up 0 bases and J gave up 3 bases, with 8 bases separating them. The V gene's germline CDR1 is DFQATT and CDR2 SNEGSKA (reference sequence). CDR3 size: 13 residues. Here the CDR3 reads CSARDWGDTEAFF. As DNA, the CDR3 is TGCAGTGCTAGAGATTGGGGGGACACTGAAGCTTTCTTT.